One and the same sample provided the 26 T cell receptor beta chains below, sequenced in a study of PD-1 blockade in classical Hodgkin lymphoma. The assay was immunoSEQ multiplex PCR, and TCRdb's table has in-frame clones only and misses some. The data hold 25,000 to 35,000 clones, with roughly 70% observed a single time. With no exception, relapse followed autologous stem cell transplantation in all patients, and brentuximab vedotin exposure varied. The sample here was peripheral blood mononuclear cells (PBMCs), taken before the second cycle of nivolumab. These receptor sequences come from a human donor with classical Hodgkin lymphoma.

Only a few counts were recorded for this clone. The chain recombines TRBV2 with TRBJ1-4, with D uncertain. There are 11 residues in the CDR3. Germline V gene lookup returns CDR1 SNHLY and CDR2 FYNNEI. V lost 10 bases, J lost 5 bases, and 8 bases lay in between. As DNA, the CDR3 is TGTGCCAAATCCGTAAATGAAAAACTGTTTTTT. Translation: CAKSVNEKLFF.

This chain links TRBV7-3 with TRBJ1-1; no reliable D call. The CDR3 length is 16 residues. V was clipped by 5 bases and J by 7 bases, with 23 bases between them. The germline V gene encodes CDR1 SGHTA and CDR2 FQGTGA. Here the CDR3 DNA reads TGTGCCAGCAGCCCTTTCCTTGACCGCGCGCTCGGTGAAGCTTTCTTT. Protein product: CASSPFLDRALGEAFF. Variable domain in full (rest from reference TRBV7-3 and TRBJ1-1): GAGVSQTPSNKVTEKGKYVELRCDPISGHTALYWYRQSLGQGPEFLIYFQGTGAADDSGLPNDRFFAVRPEGSVSTLKIQRTERGDSAVYLCASSPFLDRALGEAFFGQGTRLTVV.

This clone was counted a few times. This chain uses TRBV6-5 with TRBJ1-2; D gene ambiguous. V dropped 6 bases and J dropped 7 bases, with 9 bases sitting between them. The CDR3 is 11 amino acids. The germline V gene has CDR1 MNHEY and CDR2 SVGAGI. Here the CDR3 reads CASSAELGYTF. The CDR3 bases are TGTGCCAGCAGCGCTGAACTTGGCTACACCTTC.

This clone was counted only a few times. The J gene is TRBJ1-6, the V gene TRBV30; 9 bases are a match to TRBD1. The ends lost 2 bases at V and 1 base at J; junction bases unmatched: 9. Germline V lookup: CDR1 GTSNPN, CDR2 SVGIG (reference sequence). The CDR3 runs to 18 residues. The CDR3 spells CAWSFSKQGASYNSPLHF. CDR3 nucleotides: TGTGCCTGGAGTTTCTCGAAACAGGGGGCGTCCTATAATTCACCCCTCCACTTT.

The chain links TRBV5-5 to TRBJ1-4, with no clear D. V was cut by 2 bases and J by 2 bases, with 7 bases left in between. Germline V CDR1 and CDR2: SGHKS, YYEKEE (reference sequence). CDR3 length equals 14 residues. This CDR3 reads CASSLDSTNEKLFF. The CDR3 nucleotides are TGTGCCAGCAGCTTAGATTCTACTAATGAAAAACTGTTTTTT.

This clone showed up just once. The gene calls are TRBV18 and TRBJ1-2; D is possibly TRBD1 (6 bases). The germline CDR1 and CDR2 sequences are KGHSH and LQKENI. The V end lost 3 bases, the J end lost 13 bases, and 15 bases lay between the germline ends. This CDR3 contains 12 residues. The CDR3 reads CASSPRGGELTF. CDR3 in DNA: TGTGCCAGCTCACCCCGAGGGGGGGAACTCACCTTC.

The chain employs TRBV28 and TRBJ2-1, with D hard to call. The CDR3 is made up of 11 amino acids. The V end lost 2 bases, the J end lost 13 bases, and 9 bases lay between the germline ends. Germline V gene data show CDR1 as MDHEN and CDR2 as SYDVKM. The CDR3 region has the DNA TGTGCCAGCAGTTTAGTTTACGATCAGTTCTTC. This sequence encodes CASSLVYDQFF.

On this clone: One end of the junction fails to match germline, which may point to a read error. The chain couples TRBV2 to TRBJ1-5; the D gene is possibly TRBD1 (5 bases). The CDR3 has 15 residues. Germline loops: CDR1 SNHLY, CDR2 FYNNEI. This CDR3 reads CASSEAGGENQPQHF. In nucleotides, the CDR3 is TGTGCCAGCAGCGAAGCGGGGGGAGAGAATCAGCCCCAGCATTTT.

This clone was found once. The chain combines TRBV5-5 with TRBJ2-7, with 11 bases fitting TRBD1. The germline V gene has CDR1 SGHKS and CDR2 YYEKEE (reference sequence). There are 15 residues in the CDR3. The ends lost 2 bases at V and 6 bases at J; junction bases unmatched: 7. CDR3 residues: CASSFRWDRGTEQYF. The CDR3 DNA is TGTGCCAGCAGCTTCAGGTGGGACAGGGGGACCGAGCAGTACTTC.

J is TRBJ2-1 and V is TRBV19, with 8 bases that match TRBD2. Trimming took 7 bases from V and 4 from J; bases not matched to a gene: 12. Germline V gene data show CDR1 as LNHDA and CDR2 as SQIVND (reference sequence). This CDR3 contains 16 residues. CDR3 coding DNA: TGTGCCAGTAAGACTCTGAGAGCGGGGGCTTACAATGAGCAGTTCTTC. Protein: CASKTLRAGAYNEQFF.

J is TRBJ1-3 and V is TRBV5-4; perhaps TRBD1 as D (5 bases). This CDR3 is built from 15 residues. The germline V gene encodes CDR1 SGHNT and CDR2 YYREEE (reference sequence). Trimming shortened V by 4 bases and J by 0 bases, and 11 bases separated the two germline ends. The CDR3 loop reads CASSLPGASGNTIYF. In DNA form, the CDR3 reads TGTGCCAGCAGCCTCCCCGGGGCCTCTGGAAACACCATATATTTT.

The chain couples TRBV19 to TRBJ2-2, with 12 bases fitting TRBD2. Germline V gene data show CDR1 as LNHDA and CDR2 as SQIVND (reference sequence). This CDR3 is built from 16 residues. After removal of 4 bases from V and 3 bases from J, the junction contained 3 bases not matched to a gene. CDR3 DNA sequence: TGTGCCAGTAGTAAGACTAGCGGGGGATACACCGGGGAGCTGTTTTTT. It yields the protein CASSKTSGGYTGELFF.

The chain carries TRBV7-9 and TRBJ2-4, with 9 positions matching TRBD1. The CDR3 consists of 15 residues. Unmatched junction bases numbered 5, after V lost 2 bases and J lost 6 bases. The V gene's germline CDR1 is SEHNR and CDR2 FQNEAQ (reference sequence). For the CDR3, the DNA is TGTGCCAGCAGCTTATACGGACAGGGGATAAACATTCAGTACTTC. It is translated as CASSLYGQGINIQYF.

The V and J genes are TRBV29-1 and TRBJ2-7; D possibly corresponds to TRBD1 (6 bases). The CDR3 sequence is 14 residues long. Germline CDR1 and CDR2: SQVTM and ANQGSEA. With 1 base removed from V and 10 bases from J, the gap between germline ends came to 20 bases. The CDR3 sequence: CSVEVPPYDRTQYF. In DNA, the CDR3 is TGCAGCGTTGAAGTTCCCCCCTATGACAGGACACAGTACTTC.

The rearrangement joins TRBV7-9 to TRBJ2-3, with D perhaps TRBD2 (5 bases). The CDR3 totals 16 residues. V was pared by 5 bases and J by 3 bases, with 18 bases between. CDR1 is SEHNR, CDR2 FQNEAQ, per germline (reference sequence). The CDR3 loop reads CASSLSSGLRTDTQYF. CDR3 coding DNA: TGTGCCAGCAGCCTCTCCTCGGGGTTAAGGACAGATACGCAGTATTTT.

The J gene is TRBJ2-2, the V gene TRBV28, with D possibly matching TRBD2 (7 bases). The CDR3 has 15 residues. Germline values: CDR1 MDHEN, CDR2 SYDVKM. Trimming left V 4 bases short and J 5 bases short, with 14 bases between. The CDR3 sequence: CASSYFRGGTGELFF. CDR3 DNA sequence: TGTGCCAGCAGTTACTTCAGGGGAGGGACCGGGGAGCTGTTTTTT.

This clone has a handful of counts. This sequence joins TRBV28 and TRBJ1-5, with D tentatively TRBD1 (6 bases). Germline lookup yields CDR1 MDHEN and CDR2 SYDVKM. The V gene lost 4 bases and the J gene lost 5 bases, with 9 bases spanning the gap. This CDR3 region has 13 residues. The CDR3 sequence: CASSWDNHQPQHF. CDR3 sequence (DNA): TGTGCCAGCAGTTGGGACAACCATCAGCCCCAGCATTTT.

The chain links TRBV5-6 to TRBJ2-2; 7 bases fit TRBD2. CDR1 and CDR2 (germline): SGHDT, YYEEEE. The junction had 10 bases not matched to a gene; V was cut back by 0 bases and J by 5 bases. This CDR3 has 17 residues. The CDR3 spells CASSLGMGDYATGELFF. CDR3 DNA: TGTGCCAGCAGCTTGGGGATGGGGGACTATGCGACCGGGGAGCTGTTTTTT. Variable domain in full (rest from reference TRBV5-6 and TRBJ2-2): DAGVTQSPTHLIKTRGQQVTLRCSPKSGHDTVSWYQQALGQGPQFIFQYYEEEERQRGNFPDRFSGHQFPNYSSELNVNALLLGDSALYLCASSLGMGDYATGELFFGEGSRLTVL.

The chain links TRBV5-4 to TRBJ2-3; TRBD1 agrees at 7 bases. The ends lost 0 bases at V and 6 bases at J; junction bases unmatched: 1. The CDR3 covers 13 residues. CDR1 is SGHNT, CDR2 YYREEE, per germline (reference sequence). Here the CDR3 DNA reads TGTGCCAGCAGCTTGGCAGGGGGTGATACGCAGTATTTT. It encodes CASSLAGGDTQYF.

In its sample, this clone was seen many times. The chain is built from TRBV5-5 and TRBJ2-1; D may be TRBD1 or TRBD2 (6 bases each). The V end lost 9 bases, the J end lost 4 bases, and 14 bases lay between the germline ends. Per germline, CDR1 SGHKS and CDR2 YYEKEE (reference sequence). The CDR3 has 13 residues. Here the CDR3 reads CATGGHLYNEQFF. The CDR3 coding sequence is TGTGCCACCGGGGGACACTTGTACAATGAGCAGTTCTTC. The full variable domain, its missing parts supplied by reference TRBV5-5 and TRBJ2-1, is DAGVTQSPTHLIKTRGQQVTLRCSPISGHKSVSWYQQVLGQGPQFIFQYYEKEERGRGNFPDRFSARQFPNYSSELNVNALLLGDSALYLCATGGHLYNEQFFGPGTRLTVL.

The chain recombines TRBV27 with TRBJ2-1; tentatively, D is TRBD1 (6 bases). Germline V gene lookup returns CDR1 MNHEY and CDR2 SMNVEV (reference sequence). Trimming shortened V by 8 bases and J by 10 bases, and 15 bases separated the two germline ends. The CDR3 runs to 12 residues. CDR3 in DNA: TGTGCCAGCGGTCAGGGGTTGCGCGAGCAGTTCTTC. Residues: CASGQGLREQFF.

The gene calls are TRBV7-2 and TRBJ2-1; TRBD2 matches 13 bases. J gave up 1 base and V 3 bases, and 3 bases lay outside the gene matches. CDR3 length equals 17 residues. Germline V gene sequence: CDR1 SGHTA, CDR2 FQGNSA. DNA of the CDR3: TGTGCCAGCAGCTTGGGACTAGCGGGGCTTTCCTACAATGAGCAGTTCTTC. Translation gives CASSLGLAGLSYNEQFF.

This clone was observed a few times. The CDR3 sequence: CASRQTGVTGELFF. CDR3 sequence (DNA): TGCGCCAGCAGGCAGACAGGGGTCACCGGGGAGCTGTTTTTT. The chain has TRBV10-2 and TRBJ2-2, with TRBD1 matching over 8 bases. The CDR3 covers 14 residues. Unmatched junction bases numbered 4, after V lost 6 bases and J lost 4 bases. From germline, CDR1 is WSHSY and CDR2 SAAADI.

The chain links TRBV5-6 to TRBJ1-2; 10 bases map to TRBD1. V gave up 1 base and J gave up 4 bases; unmatched junction bases: 7. The CDR3 covers 16 residues. CDR1 is SGHDT and CDR2 is YYEEEE in the germline V gene. The CDR3 protein is CASSLWGTGDPYGYTF. DNA for the CDR3: TGTGCCAGCAGCTTGTGGGGGACAGGGGATCCCTATGGCTACACCTTC.

J is TRBJ2-1 and V is TRBV6-5; TRBD2 aligns across 8 bases. CDR3 length: 15 amino acids. The germline CDR1 and CDR2 sequences are MNHEY and SVGAGI. V gave up 5 bases and J gave up 2 bases; unmatched junction bases: 5. CDR3 nucleotide sequence: TGTGCCAGCAGTGTACTAGCGGACACCTACAATGAGCAGTTCTTC. As protein: CASSVLADTYNEQFF.

This clone was counted at least ten times. The V call is TRBV10-1, the J call TRBJ1-5, with D perhaps matching TRBD1 (6 bases). Germline assignment: CDR1 WNHNN and CDR2 SYGVQD (reference sequence). This CDR3 is 15 amino acids long. The V end was cut by 1 base, the J end by 7 bases, with 14 bases between. CDR3 coding DNA: TGCGCCAGCAGTGAGTGGCAGGGGAGGTGGCAGCCCCAGCATTTT. It is translated as CASSEWQGRWQPQHF.